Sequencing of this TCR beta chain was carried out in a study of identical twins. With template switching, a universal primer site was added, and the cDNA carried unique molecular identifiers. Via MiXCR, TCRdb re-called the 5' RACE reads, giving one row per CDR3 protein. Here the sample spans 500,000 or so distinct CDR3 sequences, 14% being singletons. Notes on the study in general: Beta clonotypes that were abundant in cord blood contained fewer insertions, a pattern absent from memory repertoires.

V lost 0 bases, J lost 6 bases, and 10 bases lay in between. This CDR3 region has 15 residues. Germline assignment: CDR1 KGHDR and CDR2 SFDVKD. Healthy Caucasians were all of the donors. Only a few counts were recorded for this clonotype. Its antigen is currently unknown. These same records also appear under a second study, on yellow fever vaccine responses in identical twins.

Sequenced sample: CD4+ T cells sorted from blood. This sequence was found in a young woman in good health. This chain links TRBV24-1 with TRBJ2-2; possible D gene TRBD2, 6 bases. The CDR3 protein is CATSDLAPGAGELFF. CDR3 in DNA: TGTGCCACCAGTGATTTGGCCCCGGGAGCCGGGGAGCTGTTTTTT.